Listed below are T cell receptor beta chains from one sample, sequenced in a study of cytomegalovirus exposure and HLA in healthy donors. The data were produced by immunoSEQ multiplex PCR, yet TCRdb's version contains in-frame clones alone and is incomplete. Among roughly 120,000 clones listed, approximately 80% were seen once. The specimen sequenced was PBMCs. The receptors were gathered from a man between 45 and 60 years old in good health and CMV-seropositive. Both conserved end residues are part of each CDR3. Fields, in order: CDR3 DNA, CDR3 protein, clone size, D gene, J gene, V gene. D genes are given only for firm matches. For some rows the clone size is stated as once, few or many, or as a class when expanded; others skip it.

CDR3 DNA: TGCAGCGTTGAACAGCAGGGCGATGAGCAGTTCTTC
CDR3 protein: CSVEQQGDEQFF
clone size: .
D gene: .
J gene: TRBJ2-1
V gene: TRBV29-1

CDR3 DNA: TGTGCCAGCAGTCGATCAGGGACACTGAACACTGAAGCTTTCTTT
CDR3 protein: CASSRSGTLNTEAFF
clone size: once
D gene: .
J gene: TRBJ1-1
V gene: TRBV6-5

CDR3 DNA: TGTGCCAGCAGCTTAGGTCCAGCGGGATACCAAGAGACCCAGTACTTC
CDR3 protein: CASSLGPAGYQETQYF
clone size: once
D gene: TRBD2
J gene: TRBJ2-5
V gene: TRBV7-6

CDR3 DNA: TGTGCCAGCAGTTTAAGGGGTACCAATGGCTACACCTTC
CDR3 protein: CASSLRGTNGYTF
clone size: .
D gene: .
J gene: TRBJ1-2
V gene: TRBV28

CDR3 DNA: TGCGCCAGCAGTGAGTCGTCGGGGGGGGATGAAAAACTGTTTTTT
CDR3 protein: CASSESSGGDEKLFF
clone size: .
D gene: .
J gene: TRBJ1-4
V gene: TRBV10-1

CDR3 DNA: TGTGCCAGCAGTGAGTTTCGGCAGGGGCGCACAGATACGCAGTATTTT
CDR3 protein: CASSEFRQGRTDTQYF
clone size: .
D gene: .
J gene: TRBJ2-3
V gene: TRBV6-1

CDR3 DNA: TGTGCCAGCAGCCCCACGGACAGGCCGGCTTTCTTT
CDR3 protein: CASSPTDRPAFF
clone size: .
D gene: TRBD1
J gene: TRBJ1-1
V gene: TRBV4-2

CDR3 DNA: TGCGCCAGCAGCCCGGGGGGCACGAACTATGGCTACACCTTC
CDR3 protein: CASSPGGTNYGYTF
clone size: few
D gene: .
J gene: TRBJ1-2
V gene: TRBV10-1

CDR3 DNA: TGTGCCAGCAGCGTCGTAGCGGGGGGGTTCACAGATACGCAGTATTTT
CDR3 protein: CASSVVAGGFTDTQYF
clone size: .
D gene: TRBD2
J gene: TRBJ2-3
V gene: TRBV9

CDR3 DNA: TGTGCCAGCAGCTTAGCGGGGACATCTTCCTACGAGCAGTACTTC
CDR3 protein: CASSLAGTSSYEQYF
clone size: .
D gene: .
J gene: TRBJ2-7
V gene: TRBV7-9

CDR3 DNA: TGTGCCAGCAGTGAAGCGGACGGGGGTGATTCACCCCTCCACTTT
CDR3 protein: CASSEADGGDSPLHF
clone size: .
D gene: .
J gene: TRBJ1-6
V gene: TRBV6-1

CDR3 DNA: TGTGCCTGGAGTCGTACCCCTAGCGGGAGGGCCTTCTACAATGAGCAGTTCTTC
CDR3 protein: CAWSRTPSGRAFYNEQFF
clone size: .
D gene: TRBD2
J gene: TRBJ2-1
V gene: TRBV30

CDR3 DNA: TGTGCCAGCAGTTCCTCGACTCGGTCCGAGCAGTACTTC
CDR3 protein: CASSSSTRSEQYF
clone size: .
D gene: .
J gene: TRBJ2-7
V gene: TRBV13

CDR3 DNA: TGCGCCAGCAGCTTGGTCGGGGGACAGGGCTACGAGCAGTACTTC
CDR3 protein: CASSLVGGQGYEQYF
clone size: .
D gene: TRBD1
J gene: TRBJ2-7
V gene: TRBV5-1

CDR3 DNA: TGTGCCAGCAGATGGGACACGTACGAGGAGACCCAGTACTTC
CDR3 protein: CASRWDTYEETQYF
clone size: .
D gene: .
J gene: TRBJ2-5
V gene: TRBV6-1

CDR3 DNA: TGTGCCAGCAAAAGGACAGGGTCCTACGAGCAGTACTTC
CDR3 protein: CASKRTGSYEQYF
clone size: few
D gene: TRBD1
J gene: TRBJ2-7
V gene: TRBV6-5

CDR3 DNA: TGTGCCTGGACGCTAAGCTTAGTCAGGTTGAACACTGAAGCTTTCTTT
CDR3 protein: CAWTLSLVRLNTEAFF
clone size: once
D gene: .
J gene: TRBJ1-1
V gene: TRBV30

CDR3 DNA: TGTGCCAGCAGCTTTACCGGGACAGGGGGACACATTCAGTACTTC
CDR3 protein: CASSFTGTGGHIQYF
clone size: .
D gene: TRBD1
J gene: TRBJ2-4
V gene: TRBV7-9

CDR3 DNA: TGTGCCAGCAGCCCTACAGGGGTTAAGGGCTACACCTTC
CDR3 protein: CASSPTGVKGYTF
clone size: .
D gene: TRBD1
J gene: TRBJ1-2
V gene: TRBV5-5

CDR3 DNA: TGTGCCAGCAGCACCGGGACAGGGTCGCACGAGCAGTACTTC
CDR3 protein: CASSTGTGSHEQYF
clone size: .
D gene: TRBD1
J gene: TRBJ2-7
V gene: TRBV6-6

CDR3 DNA: TGCGCCAGCAGCCTCTCCCCGCTAGCGGGGGTCCCAGATACGCAGTATTTT
CDR3 protein: CASSLSPLAGVPDTQYF
clone size: .
D gene: TRBD2
J gene: TRBJ2-3
V gene: TRBV4-1

CDR3 DNA: TGTGCCAGCAGCGTGGGGGGTAGTTCCACTGAAGCTTTCTTT
CDR3 protein: CASSVGGSSTEAFF
clone size: .
D gene: .
J gene: TRBJ1-1
V gene: TRBV9

CDR3 DNA: TGCGCCAGCAGCTACGGTTCGGAGAATGAGCAGTTCTTC
CDR3 protein: CASSYGSENEQFF
clone size: .
D gene: .
J gene: TRBJ2-1
V gene: TRBV5-1